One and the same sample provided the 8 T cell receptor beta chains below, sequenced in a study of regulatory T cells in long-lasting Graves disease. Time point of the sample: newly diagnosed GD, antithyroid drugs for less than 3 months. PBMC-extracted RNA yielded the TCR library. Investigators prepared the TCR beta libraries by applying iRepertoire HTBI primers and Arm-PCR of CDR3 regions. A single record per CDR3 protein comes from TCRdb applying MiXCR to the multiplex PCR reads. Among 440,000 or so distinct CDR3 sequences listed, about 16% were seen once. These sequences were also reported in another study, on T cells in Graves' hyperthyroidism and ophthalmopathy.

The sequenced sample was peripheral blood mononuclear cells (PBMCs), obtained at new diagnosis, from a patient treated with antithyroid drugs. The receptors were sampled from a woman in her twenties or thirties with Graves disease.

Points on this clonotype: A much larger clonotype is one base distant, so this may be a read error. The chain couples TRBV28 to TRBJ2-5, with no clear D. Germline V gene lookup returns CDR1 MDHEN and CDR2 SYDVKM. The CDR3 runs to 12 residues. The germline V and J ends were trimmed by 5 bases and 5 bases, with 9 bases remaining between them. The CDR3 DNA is TGTGCCAGCAGTGATTTCTCTGAGACCCAGTACTTC. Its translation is CASSDFSETQYF.

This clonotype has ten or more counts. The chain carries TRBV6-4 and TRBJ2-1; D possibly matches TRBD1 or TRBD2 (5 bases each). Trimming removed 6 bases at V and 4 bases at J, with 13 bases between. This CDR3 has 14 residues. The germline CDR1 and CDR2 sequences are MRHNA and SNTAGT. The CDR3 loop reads CASSPRGPYNEQFF. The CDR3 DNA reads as TGTGCCAGCAGCCCAAGGGGACCGTACAATGAGCAGTTCTTC.

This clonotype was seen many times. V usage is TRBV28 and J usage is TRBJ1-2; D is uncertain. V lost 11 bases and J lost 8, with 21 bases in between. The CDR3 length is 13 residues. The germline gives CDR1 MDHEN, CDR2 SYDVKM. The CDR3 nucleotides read TGTGCCCATTGGGGAGGATGGTCTAGCGGCTACACCTTC. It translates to CAHWGGWSSGYTF.

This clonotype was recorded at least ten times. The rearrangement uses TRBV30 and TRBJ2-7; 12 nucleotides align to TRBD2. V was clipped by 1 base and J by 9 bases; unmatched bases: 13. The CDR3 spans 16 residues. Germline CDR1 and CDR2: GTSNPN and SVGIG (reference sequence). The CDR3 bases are TGTGCCTGGAGTGGCTCTAGCGGGAGGGCCCAGGGCTGGCAGTACTTC. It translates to CAWSGSSGRAQGWQYF. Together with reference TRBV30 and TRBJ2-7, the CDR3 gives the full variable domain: SQTIHQWPATLVQPVGSPLSLECTVEGTSNPNLYWYRQAAGRGLQLLFYSVGIGQISSEVPQNLSASRPQDRQFILSSKKLLLSDSGFYLCAWSGSSGRAQGWQYFGPGTRLTVT.

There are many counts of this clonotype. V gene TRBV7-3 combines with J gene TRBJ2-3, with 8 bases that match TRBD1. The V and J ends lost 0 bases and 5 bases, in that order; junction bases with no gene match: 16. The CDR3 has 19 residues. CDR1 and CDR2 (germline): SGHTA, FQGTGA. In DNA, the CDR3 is TGTGCCAGCAGCTTAACTCCCGCTTTTGGTCAGGGGGCAAGAGATACGCAGTATTTT. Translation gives CASSLTPAFGQGARDTQYF.

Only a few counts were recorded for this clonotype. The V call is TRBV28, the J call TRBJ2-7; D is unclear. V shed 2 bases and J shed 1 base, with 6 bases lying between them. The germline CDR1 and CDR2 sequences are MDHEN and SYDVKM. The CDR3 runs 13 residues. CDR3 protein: CASSLMGSYEQYF. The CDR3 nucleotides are TGTGCCAGCAGTTTAATGGGATCCTACGAGCAGTACTTC.

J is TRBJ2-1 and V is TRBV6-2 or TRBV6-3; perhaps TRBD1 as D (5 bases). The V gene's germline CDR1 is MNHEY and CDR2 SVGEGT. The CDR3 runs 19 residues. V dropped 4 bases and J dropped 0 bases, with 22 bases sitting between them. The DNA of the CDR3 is TGTGCCAGCAGTTCCCCGACCAGGTCGGTGGGGCCCTCCTACAATGAGCAGTTCTTC. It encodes CASSSPTRSVGPSYNEQFF.

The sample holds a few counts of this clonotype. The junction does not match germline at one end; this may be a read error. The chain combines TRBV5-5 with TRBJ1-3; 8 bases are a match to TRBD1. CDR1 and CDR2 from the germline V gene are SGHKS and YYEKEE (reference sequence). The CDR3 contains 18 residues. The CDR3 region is CASGLRPGTGFSGNTIYF. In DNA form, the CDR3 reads TGTGCCAGCGGCTTACGTCCCGGGACAGGCTTCTCTGGAAACACCATATATTTT.